This T cell receptor beta chain derives from a study of blood T cells in healthy people across ages (dated by TCRdb to the mid-2010s). With regard to the full study: In model experiments, template switching captured roughly one uniquely barcoded TCR beta cDNA molecule for every two T cells. Using the same blood draw, the study looked at two additional independent replicas of 1 million unique cDNA reads for two donors, one aged 18 to 30 and the other aged 80 or older. To avoid experimental bias, donors of different ages were randomly spread across the sequencing lanes. Age-related changes in TCR beta repertoire diversity were measured in the study by deep sequencing normalized with unique cDNA molecular identifiers. The donors were divided into four age groups: young (average approximately 17 years), middle-aged (approximately 39), aged (62) and long-lived (roughly 82).

Taken from cysteine to phenylalanine, the CDR3 has 14 residues. Left in the record is the CDR3 DNA by itself, 42 bases read in frame from the first base. Sequences LGHDT (CDR1) and YNNKEL (CDR2) are obtained from the germline V gene (reference sequence). V lost 1 base and J lost 7 bases; the stretch between them is 14 bases long. On this clonotype itself: Its antigen is still unknown. No quality values exist for individual bases; no much larger clone is one base distant.

Library prep was done by 5' RACE. The sequencer listed for this sample is Illumina HiSeq 2500. A second roughly 6 to 12 cycle PCR used a sample-barcoded 5' primer and a J-beta primer mix. Each TCR beta cDNA molecule received a unique molecular identifier from a template-switch 5' adaptor carrying 12 random nucleotides. Each sample yielded at least 2.5 million CDR3-containing paired-end reads. The Mint cDNA synthesis kit, primed by a TRBC-specific oligonucleotide, was used to synthesize first-strand cDNA from all RNA. After uracil-DNA glycosylase treatment, a first 18-cycle PCR used universal primers M1SS and BC2_uni_R on all cDNA. The study's own analysis went as follows. Each sample was normalized by randomly selecting 1 million high-quality reads, each carrying a distinct molecular identifier. Reads with shared molecular identifiers were discarded instead of being binned into consensus sequences. MiTCR, with a Q25 quality threshold and the strictest error-elimination algorithm, was used for CDR3 identification, clonotype clustering and error correction. A nonparametric unseen species model with Euler transformation was used to estimate a lower bound on total TCR beta diversity. TCRdb took the public reads, trimmed them with fastp at Q25, ran MiXCR for clone calling and kept in-frame beta chains. Rows with a matching CDR3 protein are joined into one entry that keeps the most common DNA and genes. TCRdb, rather than the study authors, made the V and J calls. A total of about 670,000 distinct CDR3 sequences appear in this sample, about 50% of them only once. The top ten constitute approximately 15% of the sample.

General findings and caveats noted by the study authors: Because donor CMV infection status was unknown, age-related changes in expanded clonotypes were potentially confounded. Since profiling was done on bulk unsorted PBMCs, naive and antigen-experienced compartments could not be conclusively compared. There was a strong correlation between observed TCR beta diversity and the percentage of naive T cells measured by flow cytometry. Estimates of total diversity based on one million sequenced T cells were regarded as lower bounds and as underestimates. As age increased, observed TCR beta diversity per million T cells dropped in a roughly linear way, and a significant reduction was already evident by age around 41. Compared with the aged group, more naive CD4+ T cells, fewer expanded clones and increased TCR diversity were shown by the long-lived group, suggesting age selection.

Systemically healthy Caucasian individuals from Russia, 35 to 50 in total and aged about 6 to 95 years, were included as donors. Roughly 9 milliliters of peripheral blood were drawn from each donor into EDTA-treated Vacutainer tubes. Ficoll-Paque density-gradient centrifugation was used to isolate PBMCs, with at least 6.5 million per sample. Trizol reagent was used to extract total RNA from the PBMCs, yielding at least 5 micrograms per sample. For every donor, flow cytometry on a PBMC aliquot measured the percentage of naive CD45RAhigh/CD27high T cells. This sequence uses TRBV3-1 and TRBJ2-7, with the D gene call left open. Sequenced input: blood. The origin of this receptor is a woman older than 75 in good health. The nucleotide sequence reads as follows: TGTGCCAGCAGCCAAGGGGCCTCTCTAGGGGAGCAGTACTTC. This gives the protein CASSQGASLGEQYF.